These 5 T cell receptor beta chains were sequenced from one sample in a study of CXCR3-negative and CXCR3-positive naive CD8 T cells. These TCRs' antigens remain unknown. Study-level findings and limits: Naive cells that were CXCR3-positive had more hydrophobic TRB CDR3s (compared with CXCR3-negative naive cells).

Researchers prepared the TRB cDNA libraries using 5' RACE with UMI labels. From the 5' RACE reads, TCRdb lists one entry per CDR3 protein and no DNA. This table lists 150,000 to 180,000 distinct CDR3 sequences. Specimen: naive CXCR3+ CD8+ T cells from blood. Regarding subset: CD45RO-CCR7+CD27+CD95- naive CD8+ T cells expressing CXCR3 (TNR3+). The receptor source for this set is a human donor in good health. Some clones in this sample may be carry-over from other donors' samples.

The chain couples TRBV10-3 to TRBJ2-2. This CDR3 has 13 amino acids. From germline, CDR1 is ENHRY and CDR2 SYGVKD. This CDR3 reads CAILLEGTGELFF.

The V call is TRBV29-1, the J call TRBJ2-7; TCRdb's assignment of TRBD2 cannot be checked, as there is no DNA. Germline V gene lookup returns CDR1 SQVTM and CDR2 ANQGSEA. This CDR3 has 14 residues. CDR3 amino acids: CSVGPPTGPNEQYF.

The chain links TRBV4-1 to TRBJ1-1. CDR3 length: 14 amino acids. The germline V gene encodes CDR1 MGHRA and CDR2 YSYEKL. Here the CDR3 reads CASSQEGWAPEAFF.

CDR3: CASSLSLASYNEQFF. The chain is built from TRBV27 and TRBJ2-1. This CDR3 region has 15 residues. Germline V gives CDR1 MNHEY, CDR2 SMNVEV (reference sequence).

The chain carries TRBV4-3 and TRBJ2-1; with no DNA, the TCRdb D assignment of TRBD1 cannot be verified. Per the germline V gene, CDR1 is LGHNA and CDR2 is YSLEER. The CDR3 extends over 16 amino acids. The CDR3: CASSQDSGTGHNEQFF.